The 28 T cell receptor beta chains given below trace back to one sample, sequenced in a study of graft-versus-host responses after intestinal transplantation. Clones were read by immunoSEQ multiplex PCR, and TCRdb kept only the in-frame ones, dropping some. The top ten clones hold 1% to 1.3% of a sample with 24,000 or so clones, 75% to 90% of them seen once. Sample: PBMCs, taken about 27 days after intestinal transplant. The receptors shown here come from a human patient who received an intestinal transplant, so some T cells may come from the graft donor.

V usage is TRBV5-1 and J usage is TRBJ2-1; D gene uncertain. CDR1 SGHRS and CDR2 YFSETQ come from the germline V gene. CDR3 size: 14 residues. The V end lost 3 bases, the J end lost 9 bases, and 16 bases lay between the germline ends. The CDR3 DNA sequence: TGCGCCAGCAGCTCCAGGAACCCGGTCGGTGAGCAGTTCTTC. Protein sequence: CASSSRNPVGEQFF.

This chain links TRBV27 with TRBJ2-5; either TRBD1 or TRBD2 may supply D (5 bases each). The CDR3 is made up of 18 amino acids. V was pared by 5 bases and J by 0 bases, with 22 bases between. Germline CDR1 and CDR2: MNHEY and SMNVEV (reference sequence). In DNA form, the CDR3 reads TGTGCCAGCAGTCGGACCGGGACCGAGACGGTGTACCAAGAGACCCAGTACTTC. Translating it yields CASSRTGTETVYQETQYF.

This clone has just a few counts. The V and J genes are TRBV27 and TRBJ2-5; tentatively, D is TRBD1 (6 bases). The CDR3 has 13 amino acids. CDR1 is MNHEY and CDR2 is SMNVEV in the germline V gene (reference sequence). V was pared by 5 bases and J by 4 bases, with 11 bases between. The CDR3 loop is CASSTQGRETQYF. The CDR3 coding sequence is TGTGCCAGCAGTACTCAGGGGCGAGAGACCCAGTACTTC.

The V gene is TRBV4-1, the J gene TRBJ2-1; 14 nucleotides agree with TRBD2. The V gene end was trimmed by 4 bases and the J gene end by 14 bases; junction bases not matched to a gene: 7. The CDR3 has 14 residues. Germline CDR1 MGHRA, CDR2 YSYEKL. The CDR3 bases are TGCGCCAGCAGCCTTGGACTAGCGGGAGGCCTCGAGTTCTTC. It codes for CASSLGLAGGLEFF.

The rearrangement links TRBV13 to TRBJ2-2; D possibly matches TRBD1 or TRBD2 (5 bases each). Germline CDR1 PRHDT, CDR2 FYEKMQ (reference sequence). Trimming pared 5 bases from V and 7 bases from J, leaving 14 bases between. CDR3 length: 14 residues. CDR3 nucleotide sequence: TGTGCCAGCAGCCGTGCAGGGACGGGCGGGGAGCTGTTTTTT. Translating gives CASSRAGTGGELFF. Supplemented by reference TRBV13 and TRBJ2-2, the full variable domain reads AAGVIQSPRHLIKEKRETATLKCYPIPRHDTVYWYQQGPGQDPQFLISFYEKMQSDKGSIPDRFSAQQFSDYHSELNMSSLELGDSALYFCASSRAGTGGELFFGEGSRLTVL.

V and J are TRBV4-1 and TRBJ2-3; 8 nucleotides align to TRBD2. J was trimmed by 0 bases and V by 0 bases; bases with no gene match: 5. The CDR3 contains 17 residues. Germline loops: CDR1 MGHRA, CDR2 YSYEKL. The CDR3 loop reads CASSQEMLAGSTDTQYF. The CDR3 bases are TGCGCCAGCAGCCAAGAAATGCTAGCGGGCAGCACAGATACGCAGTATTTT.

The chain uses TRBV19 and TRBJ2-7; 9 bases fit TRBD1. V shed 4 bases and J 0 bases; nucleotides not matched to a gene: 4. This CDR3 is built from 15 residues. CDR1 and CDR2 from the germline V gene are LNHDA and SQIVND (reference sequence). The DNA for the CDR3 is TGTGCCAGTAGTACCCGACAGGGGGGCTCCTACGAGCAGTACTTC. Translating it yields CASSTRQGGSYEQYF.

The gene calls are TRBV5-5 and TRBJ2-3, with D perhaps matching TRBD1 or TRBD2 (5 bases each). The V gene lost 4 bases and the J gene lost 2 bases, with 8 bases spanning the gap. CDR3 size: 13 residues. Germline-derived CDR1 and CDR2 are SGHKS and YYEKEE (reference sequence). CDR3: CASSPGTTDTQYF. In nucleotides, the CDR3 is TGTGCCAGCAGCCCTGGGACCACAGATACGCAGTATTTT.

This clone has just a few counts. This chain connects TRBV6-5 to TRBJ2-1; 7 bases are a match to TRBD2. The J segment lost 0 bases and the V segment lost 2 bases, leaving 1 base of the junction unmatched. The CDR3 runs 15 residues. Germline CDR1 and CDR2: MNHEY and SVGAGI. CDR3 residues: CASSYGGGSYNEQFF. In nucleotides, the CDR3 is TGTGCCAGCAGTTACGGGGGGGGCTCCTACAATGAGCAGTTCTTC.

This clone appeared a single time. J is TRBJ2-2 and V is TRBV29-1; the D is unclear. V was pared by 1 base and J by 6 bases, with 15 bases between. CDR3 length equals 15 residues. Germline V gives CDR1 SQVTM, CDR2 ANQGSEA. Written as DNA, the CDR3 is TGCAGCGTTGAAGTAGACGTTGGGGTTCCCGGGGAGCTGTTTTTT. Its protein is CSVEVDVGVPGELFF.

This sequence joins TRBV5-8 and TRBJ2-2; maybe TRBD1 (5 bases). V was trimmed by 4 bases and J by 0 bases, leaving 10 bases between them. Looked up from germline, CDR1 is SGHTS and CDR2 is YDEGEE. This CDR3 comprises 15 residues. CDR3 sequence reads: CASSEVTANTGELFF. The CDR3 DNA reads TGTGCCAGCAGCGAGGTGACAGCGAACACCGGGGAGCTGTTTTTT.

The chain carries TRBV19 and TRBJ1-5; D not certain. Germline CDR1 and CDR2: LNHDA and SQIVND (reference sequence). Trimming cost V 8 bases and J 4 bases, with 15 bases left between them. There are 14 residues in the CDR3. For the CDR3, the DNA is TGTGCCAGTGGCGGGTTTTTGAGGAATCAGCCCCAGCATTTT. The encoded protein is CASGGFLRNQPQHF. Based on the CDR3 plus reference TRBV19 and TRBJ1-5, the full variable domain is DGGITQSPKYLFRKEGQNVTLSCEQNLNHDAMYWYRQDPGQGLRLIYYSQIVNDFQKGDIAEGYSVSREKKESFPLTVTSAQKNPTAFYLCASGGFLRNQPQHFGDGTRLSIL.

The chain links TRBV10-3 to TRBJ1-2; tentative D call: TRBD1 (6 bases). The CDR3 extends over 13 amino acids. V lost 11 bases, J lost 3 bases, and 16 bases lay in between. CDR1 and CDR2 from the germline V gene are ENHRY and SYGVKD. The CDR3 region is CAAQQGSDYGYTF. The CDR3 DNA is TGTGCCGCCCAACAGGGATCTGACTATGGCTACACCTTC.

The chain combines TRBV4-1 with TRBJ2-3; TRBD2 aligns across 8 bases. The V and J ends lost 8 bases and 4 bases, in that order; junction bases with no gene match: 17. The CDR3 length is 17 residues. Germline assignment: CDR1 MGHRA and CDR2 YSYEKL. The CDR3 DNA sequence: TGCGCCAGCCTCCCCCAAACTGCCGGGAGGGCCCCAGATACGCAGTATTTT. Translation: CASLPQTAGRAPDTQYF.

The V gene is TRBV13, the J gene TRBJ1-6; the D is unclear. The germline CDR1 and CDR2 sequences are PRHDT and FYEKMQ (reference sequence). CDR3 length: 16 residues. Trimming shortened V by 0 bases and J by 7 bases, and 13 bases separated the two germline ends. CDR3 amino acids: CASSLGVGEVNSPLHF. In nucleotides, the CDR3 is TGTGCCAGCAGCTTAGGCGTTGGGGAAGTGAATTCACCCCTCCACTTT.

J is TRBJ2-3 and V is TRBV28; D not resolved. The V gene's germline CDR1 is MDHEN and CDR2 SYDVKM. The CDR3 has 12 residues. V was pared by 3 bases and J by 6 bases, with 7 bases between. As DNA, the CDR3 is TGTGCCAGCAGTTTTTACGCCGATACGCAGTATTTT. This sequence encodes CASSFYADTQYF.

The rearrangement joins TRBV11-2 to TRBJ1-2; D unclear. Trimming left V 3 bases short and J 7 bases short, with 18 bases between. The CDR3 loop spans 15 amino acids. Germline CDR1 is SGHAT and CDR2 is FQNNGV. Here the CDR3 DNA reads TGTGCCAGCAGCTTCGGGGTCCTCTGGGAAAGTGGCTACACCTTC. It codes for CASSFGVLWESGYTF.

This chain joins TRBV28 and TRBJ1-2; D is unclear. Per germline, CDR1 MDHEN and CDR2 SYDVKM. V gave up 6 bases and J gave up 6 bases, with 11 bases separating them. The CDR3 consists of 12 residues. CDR3 region: CASSPQPHGYTF. For the CDR3, the DNA is TGTGCCAGCAGCCCCCAGCCCCATGGCTACACCTTC.

V is TRBV6-5 and J is TRBJ2-1, with 7 nucleotides matching TRBD2. Germline trimming cut 5 bases from V and 7 bases from J; bases unmatched to any gene: 5. This CDR3 has 13 amino acids. Looked up from germline, CDR1 is MNHEY and CDR2 is SVGAGI. CDR3 sequence (DNA): TGTGCCAGCAGTCTAAGCGGGATAAATGAGCAGTTCTTC. Protein sequence: CASSLSGINEQFF.

The count of this clone is one. V is TRBV21-1 and J is TRBJ2-7. TRBV21-1 is a recognized pseudogene. The CDR3 totals 14 residues. The DNA for the CDR3 is TGTGCCAGCAGCAAGTTTGGGAATTCCTACGAGCAGTACTTC. Amino acid sequence: CASSKFGNSYEQYF.

The count of this clone is one. The chain couples TRBV4-2 to TRBJ2-3; D could derive from TRBD1 or TRBD2 (6 bases each). Germline V lookup: CDR1 LGHNA, CDR2 YNFKEQ. CDR3 length: 19 residues. V was shortened by 0 bases and J by 1 base, with 20 bases between the two germline ends. The CDR3 here is CASSQDGGLTRSGTDTQYF. The CDR3 DNA is TGTGCCAGCAGCCAAGATGGGGGCCTGACTAGATCGGGCACAGATACGCAGTATTTT.

In nucleotides, the CDR3 is TGTGCCGCGGGGACTTCCAGCTCCTACGAGCAGTACTTC. It is translated as CAAGTSSSYEQYF. The V gene is TRBV28, the J gene TRBJ2-7, with D perhaps TRBD2 (6 bases). The V and J ends lost 11 bases and 0 bases respectively, with 14 bases between them. CDR3 length equals 13 residues. The germline gives CDR1 MDHEN, CDR2 SYDVKM.

This clone is a singleton in its sample. The chain links TRBV2 to TRBJ1-2; the D gene is possibly TRBD1 (5 bases). CDR1 and CDR2 (germline): SNHLY, FYNNEI. The V end was cut by 4 bases, the J end by 8 bases, with 14 bases between. This CDR3 comprises 13 residues. The CDR3 DNA sequence: TGTGCCAGCAGTGTCTCAGGGCTGGAGGGCTACACCTTC. As protein: CASSVSGLEGYTF.

The chain uses TRBV27 and TRBJ2-1, with 8 bases aligning to TRBD2. The CDR3 length is 11 residues. V was clipped by 9 bases and J by 8 bases; unmatched bases: 3. The germline gives CDR1 MNHEY, CDR2 SMNVEV (reference sequence). The CDR3 bases are TGTGCCAGTGGACTAGCAGATGAGCAGTTCTTC. Its protein is CASGLADEQFF.

V usage is TRBV11-2 and J usage is TRBJ2-7; 11 bases agree with TRBD2. CDR1 is SGHAT, CDR2 FQNNGV, per germline. Unmatched junction bases numbered 9, after V lost 0 bases and J lost 5 bases. The CDR3 is 17 residues long. The CDR3 region is CASSLDPTSGVLDEQYF. The CDR3 nucleotides read TGTGCCAGCAGCTTAGACCCGACTAGCGGGGTTTTGGACGAGCAGTACTTC. Together with reference TRBV11-2 and TRBJ2-7, the CDR3 gives the full variable domain: EAGVAQSPRYKIIEKRQSVAFWCNPISGHATLYWYQQILGQGPKLLIQFQNNGVVDDSQLPKDRFSAERLKGVDSTLKIQPAKLEDSAVYLCASSLDPTSGVLDEQYFGPGTRLTVT.

The CDR3 sequence: CATGGRPYTDTQYF. CDR3 coding DNA: TGTGCCACGGGTGGTAGGCCTTACACAGATACGCAGTATTTT. This sequence joins TRBV6-5 and TRBJ2-3; D is undetermined. CDR3 length: 14 residues. V lost 10 bases, J lost 2 bases, and 16 bases lay in between. Germline V CDR1 and CDR2: MNHEY, SVGAGI.

The chain uses TRBV9 and TRBJ2-6; weak D call: TRBD2 (5 bases). The germline V gene encodes CDR1 SGDLS and CDR2 YYNGEE. V was cut by 4 bases and J by 2 bases, with 22 bases left in between. The CDR3 covers 19 residues. DNA of the CDR3: TGTGCCAGCAGCCTTAGGACTGATATAATTGAGGCTGGGGCCAACGTCCTGACTTTC. Amino acid sequence: CASSLRTDIIEAGANVLTF.

CDR3: CASSEVRGDTQYF. In DNA, the CDR3 is TGTGCCAGCAGTGAAGTAAGGGGGGATACGCAGTATTTT. V is TRBV6-5 and J is TRBJ2-3, with D perhaps matching TRBD1 (6 bases). This CDR3 is built from 13 residues. Trimming stripped 5 bases from V and 6 bases from J, with 12 bases between. Germline CDR1 and CDR2: MNHEY and SVGAGI.